Sequencing of this TCR beta chain was carried out in a study of shared clonotypes between healthy human individuals. At the level of the study: CD8 memory received one plate per donor, CD8 naive two, CD4 memory three and CD4 naive three.

This clone was seen ten or more times. Its matching antigen is unknown. Study conclusions and caveats: A generally larger estimated richness was seen in naive subsets than in memory subsets. Rarefaction curves obtained for sorted subsets showed sequencing incomplete despite large depth.

CD4+ cells were split into CD45RA+ naive and CD45RA-negative memory subsets. Profiled with immunoSEQ multiplex PCR; TCRdb holds only in-frame clones, not every one. The top ten hold approximately 0.56% of the sample, which has about 1 million clones, around 78% seen once. Per germline, CDR1 LNHDA and CDR2 SQIVND (reference sequence). The CDR3 runs to 14 residues. V was clipped by 0 bases and J by 2 bases, with 7 bases between them. The TCR was taken from a man between 18 and 35 years old in good health. Some clones in this sample may be carry-over from other donors' samples. Sequenced: memory CD4+ T cells from PBMCs. The subset: CD45RA-negative fraction. The chain combines TRBV19 with TRBJ1-2; D ambiguous. The chain's CDR3 is CASSIEEDNYGYTF. As DNA, the CDR3 is TGTGCCAGTAGTATAGAGGAGGACAACTATGGCTACACCTTC.